One sample yielded the 26 T cell receptor beta chains listed below, sequenced in a study of liver allograft versus peripheral blood T cells. Study-wide context: Comparisons were made between T cell receptor repertoires found in transplanted livers and those circulating in recipients' peripheral blood.

Using its own MiXCR run on the reads, TCRdb lists one record per CDR3 protein. The sample consists of about 8,600 distinct CDR3 sequences, over 15% of them appearing once. Every receptor here comes from a human patient who had a liver transplant. Some T cells may be the graft donor's.

This clonotype is classed as medium-sized. The J gene is TRBJ1-1, the V gene TRBV30; a possible D gene is TRBD1 (5 bases). This CDR3 has 14 residues. Germline V gives CDR1 GTSNPN, CDR2 SVGIG (reference sequence). V shed 3 bases and J shed 5 bases, with 16 bases lying between them. The CDR3 sequence is CAWSLQGIRTEAFF. The CDR3 nucleotides read TGTGCCTGGAGCCTGCAGGGTATAAGGACTGAAGCTTTCTTT.

This clonotype is deemed medium-sized. The V call is TRBV28, the J call TRBJ2-7, with 7 bases that match TRBD1. Germline V gene lookup returns CDR1 MDHEN and CDR2 SYDVKM. The CDR3 runs to 15 residues. With 4 bases clipped from V and 4 bases from J, the junction kept 10 bases outside the gene matches. This CDR3 reads CASSSVGGGFYEQYF. The DNA for the CDR3 is TGTGCCAGCAGTTCAGTAGGGGGCGGTTTTTACGAGCAGTACTTC.

This clonotype was seen more than once but under ten times. The chain is built from TRBV6-2 or TRBV6-3 and TRBJ1-1; D is uncertain. The V and J ends lost 3 bases and 1 base respectively, with 6 bases between them. Per the germline V gene, CDR1 is MNHEY and CDR2 is SVGEGT. CDR3 length: 13 residues. The CDR3 DNA is TGTGCCAGCAGTTATAGCCGGAACACTGAAGCTTTCTTT. It is translated as CASSYSRNTEAFF.

Relative to its sample, this clonotype is medium-sized (0.01 to 0.1%). The chain uses TRBV5-5 and TRBJ1-5; D is ambiguous. The V gene lost 0 bases and the J gene lost 0 bases, with 10 bases spanning the gap. The CDR3 has 16 residues. Per the germline V gene, CDR1 is SGHKS and CDR2 is YYEKEE (reference sequence). The CDR3 protein is CASSLAAPNSNQPQHF. CDR3 DNA: TGTGCCAGCAGCTTGGCTGCCCCGAATAGCAATCAGCCCCAGCATTTT.

This clonotype is categorized as medium-sized. The chain uses TRBV6-5 and TRBJ1-1; the D is unclear. V lost 6 bases and J lost 2, with 7 bases in between. The CDR3 runs to 12 residues. From germline, CDR1 is MNHEY and CDR2 SVGAGI. The CDR3 bases are TGTGCCAGCAGCCGATTCAACACTGAAGCTTTCTTT. Its translation: CASSRFNTEAFF.

By proportion, this clonotype is medium-sized. V usage is TRBV27 and J usage is TRBJ1-6; D is unresolved. V lost 3 bases, J lost 6 bases, and 9 bases lay in between. The germline CDR1 and CDR2 sequences are MNHEY and SMNVEV (reference sequence). The CDR3 covers 14 residues. CDR3 in amino acids: CASSFRTGNSPLHF. In DNA form, the CDR3 reads TGTGCCAGCAGTTTCAGGACGGGTAATTCACCCCTCCACTTT.

CDR3 sequence: CASSLRRPRDIGNTIYF. The CDR3 DNA is TGTGCCAGCAGCTTGCGAAGACCCCGGGACATCGGAAACACCATATATTTT. V usage is TRBV7-9 and J usage is TRBJ1-3; a weak D match, TRBD1 (6 bases). V dropped 3 bases and J dropped 4 bases, with 19 bases sitting between them. From germline, CDR1 is SEHNR and CDR2 FQNEAQ (reference sequence). This CDR3 region has 17 residues.

On this clonotype: A much larger clone differs by one base, so this may be a read error. V is TRBV7-9 and J is TRBJ1-6, with 7 bases identical to TRBD1. Germline loops: CDR1 SEHNR, CDR2 FQNEAQ (reference sequence). This CDR3 region has 15 residues. CDR3 in DNA: TGTGCCAGCAGCCATTCCGGGACAGTTAATTCACCCCTCCGCTTT. This gives the protein CASSHSGTVNSPLRF.

This clonotype was seen repeatedly, ten times or more. The genes are TRBV7-2 and TRBJ1-1, with 10 bases aligning to TRBD1. Germline CDR1 is SGHTA and CDR2 is FQGNSA. This CDR3 has 18 amino acids. V lost 4 bases and J lost 1; bases outside the gene matches: 12. The CDR3 sequence is CASSSPGTGDFGNTEAFF. The CDR3 region has the DNA TGTGCCAGCAGCTCGCCCGGGACAGGGGATTTTGGGAACACTGAAGCTTTCTTT. Complete variable domain (other parts from reference TRBV7-2 and TRBJ1-1): GAGVSQSPSNKVTEKGKDVELRCDPISGHTALYWYRQSLGQGLEFLIYFQGNSAPDKSGLPSDRFSAERTGGSVSTLTIQRTQQEDSAVYLCASSSPGTGDFGNTEAFFGQGTRLTVV.

This clonotype is termed medium-sized. V usage is TRBV19 and J usage is TRBJ1-6; maybe TRBD1 (6 bases). The germline V and J ends were trimmed by 4 bases and 7 bases, with 14 bases remaining between them. The CDR3 spans 15 residues. Looked up from germline, CDR1 is LNHDA and CDR2 is SQIVND (reference sequence). The CDR3 loop is CASSTSRTANSPLHF. CDR3 in DNA: TGTGCCAGTAGTACCAGCCGGACAGCAAATTCACCCCTCCACTTT.

This clonotype was observed many times. This chain connects TRBV6-6 to TRBJ2-5; 11 positions match TRBD2. The germline gives CDR1 MNHNY, CDR2 SVGAGI (reference sequence). The CDR3 length is 13 residues. J was trimmed by 2 bases and V by 10 bases; bases with no gene match: 3. CDR3 residues: CAIGTSGQETQYF. The CDR3 DNA follows: TGTGCCATTGGGACTAGCGGTCAAGAGACCCAGTACTTC.

This chain connects TRBV30 to TRBJ1-5; D gene unclear. With 0 bases removed from V and 9 bases from J, the gap between germline ends came to 12 bases. Germline lookup yields CDR1 GTSNPN and CDR2 SVGIG (reference sequence). CDR3 length equals 13 residues. Here the CDR3 DNA reads TGTGCCTGGAGTGTAACGGGGAGAGGGCCCCAGCATTTT. It encodes CAWSVTGRGPQHF.

This clonotype is classed as medium-sized. The rearrangement joins TRBV18 to TRBJ2-1; D is ambiguous. Trimming took off 5 bases at V and 4 bases at J, with 9 bases between the two ends. CDR1 is KGHSH, CDR2 LQKENI, per germline. This CDR3 comprises 13 residues. The CDR3 DNA reads as TGTGCCAGCTCAGGAACAGCGTACAATGAGCAGTTCTTC. As protein: CASSGTAYNEQFF.

This clonotype was seen a few times. The rearrangement joins TRBV20-1 to TRBJ1-6, with a weak D call TRBD1 (5 bases). Trimming cost V 3 bases and J 7 bases, with 7 bases left between them. CDR1 and CDR2 (germline): DFQATT, SNEGSKA (reference sequence). This CDR3 is 12 amino acids long. The CDR3 bases are TGCAGTGCTAGGGGGGGGAATTCACCCCTCCACTTT. As protein: CSARGGNSPLHF.

This clonotype is labeled medium-sized (0.01 to 0.1%). This chain joins TRBV6-2 or TRBV6-3 and TRBJ2-3; D possibly corresponds to TRBD2 (5 bases). Germline CDR1 and CDR2: MNHEY and SVGEGT. The CDR3 extends over 16 amino acids. Trimming cost V 3 bases and J 2 bases, with 15 bases left between them. This CDR3 is CASSYSLGATTDTQYF. The CDR3 DNA is TGTGCCAGCAGTTATTCCCTGGGAGCGACCACAGATACGCAGTATTTT.

This clonotype is labeled medium-sized. The chain carries TRBV18 and TRBJ1-1; perhaps TRBD1 as D (5 bases). The germline V gene has CDR1 KGHSH and CDR2 LQKENI. V was clipped by 5 bases and J by 2 bases, with 18 bases between them. CDR3 length: 16 residues. The CDR3 is CASSNLQGSPNTEAFF. In DNA, the CDR3 is TGTGCCAGCTCAAACCTTCAGGGTTCCCCCAACACTGAAGCTTTCTTT. The full variable domain, with the rest looked up from reference TRBV18 and TRBJ1-1, is NAGVMQNPRHLVRRRGQEARLRCSPMKGHSHVYWYRQLPEEGLKFMVYLQKENIIDESGMPKERFSAEFPKEGPSILRIQQVVRGDSAAYFCASSNLQGSPNTEAFFGQGTRLTVV.

This clonotype has just a few counts. The chain combines TRBV12-3 or TRBV12-4 with TRBJ1-2; D is unclear. The length of the CDR3 is 14 residues. Trimming shortened V by 0 bases and J by 2 bases, and 7 bases separated the two germline ends. CDR3 sequence: CASSLAARNYGYTF. The CDR3, as DNA: TGTGCCAGCAGTTTAGCGGCCAGAAACTATGGCTACACCTTC.

This clonotype was seen at least ten times. The chain couples TRBV3-1 to TRBJ1-6, with D perhaps matching TRBD1 (5 bases). The CDR3 sequence is 16 residues long. The germline V and J ends were trimmed by 1 base and 3 bases, with 10 bases remaining between them. Germline V lookup: CDR1 LGHDT, CDR2 YNNKEL (reference sequence). CDR3 sequence reads: CASSQAGQNYNSPLHF. CDR3 DNA sequence: TGTGCCAGCAGCCAAGCGGGGCAGAACTATAATTCACCCCTCCACTTT.

This clonotype occurred a few times. V usage is TRBV20-1 and J usage is TRBJ1-1; no clear D gene. The CDR3 runs to 14 residues. Germline-derived CDR1 and CDR2 are DFQATT and SNEGSKA (reference sequence). The V end lost 6 bases, the J end lost 1 base, and 15 bases lay between the germline ends. CDR3 region: CSAQTGMKNTEAFF. For the CDR3, the DNA is TGCAGTGCGCAAACCGGAATGAAGAACACTGAAGCTTTCTTT.

This sequence joins TRBV6-1 and TRBJ1-5; 10 bases fit TRBD1. The CDR3 has 15 amino acids. Trimming took 6 bases from V and 9 from J; bases not matched to a gene: 11. The germline V gene has CDR1 MNHNS and CDR2 SASEGT. Here the CDR3 reads CASSARGTGVVPQHF. CDR3 nucleotide sequence: TGTGCCAGCAGCGCCCGAGGGACAGGGGTGGTGCCCCAGCATTTT.

By sample share, this clonotype is medium-sized (0.01 to 0.1%). This chain connects TRBV7-9 to TRBJ1-4; D is possibly TRBD1 (5 bases). Germline CDR1 reads SEHNR; CDR2 reads FQNEAQ (reference sequence). The CDR3 loop spans 16 amino acids. Trimming cost V 3 bases and J 0 bases, with 11 bases left between them. Here the CDR3 reads CASSFWGETTNEKLFF. The CDR3, as DNA: TGTGCCAGCAGCTTTTGGGGGGAGACAACTAATGAAAAACTGTTTTTT.

In its sample, this clonotype was seen many times. V is TRBV11-3 and J is TRBJ1-1; no firm D call. The germline V gene has CDR1 SGHNT and CDR2 YENEEA. V was pared by 5 bases and J by 1 base, with 14 bases between. This CDR3 spans 15 amino acids. CDR3 DNA: TGTGCCAGCAGCCCCAACTTGATCCGGAACACTGAAGCTTTCTTT. This encodes CASSPNLIRNTEAFF.

This clonotype is classed as medium-sized. The chain recombines TRBV10-3 with TRBJ1-6; D remains ambiguous. Trimming pared 5 bases from V and 0 bases from J, leaving 8 bases between. The germline V gene encodes CDR1 ENHRY and CDR2 SYGVKD. This CDR3 is 15 amino acids long. Here the CDR3 DNA reads TGTGCCATCAGTACGCAGAGCTCCTATAATTCACCCCTCCACTTT. This encodes CAISTQSSYNSPLHF.

In its sample, this clonotype ranks as medium-sized. The CDR3 is CASSLHQLAGGHNEQFF. Here the CDR3 DNA reads TGTGCCAGCAGCCTCCACCAACTAGCGGGGGGGCACAATGAGCAGTTCTTC. The chain joins TRBV5-6 to TRBJ2-1; 13 nucleotides align to TRBD2. Per the germline V gene, CDR1 is SGHDT and CDR2 is YYEEEE. This CDR3 contains 17 residues. Losses at the gene ends were 4 bases for V and 5 bases for J; bases not matched to a gene: 9.

This clonotype is judged medium-sized (0.01 to 0.1%). The V call is TRBV5-4, the J call TRBJ2-7; 8 bases map to TRBD2. This CDR3 has 16 amino acids. V shed 0 bases and J 0 bases; nucleotides not matched to a gene: 5. The germline gives CDR1 SGHNT, CDR2 YYREEE (reference sequence). The DNA of the CDR3 is TGTGCCAGCAGCTTGGGTGGCGGGAGGAGCTCCTACGAGCAGTACTTC. As protein: CASSLGGGRSSYEQYF.

The CDR3 sequence is CASSFSGGSYEQYF. Written as DNA, the CDR3 is TGTGCCAGCAGTTTTAGCGGGGGTTCCTACGAGCAGTACTTC. The chain couples TRBV12-3 or TRBV12-4 to TRBJ2-7, with 9 positions matching TRBD2. This CDR3 spans 14 amino acids. J was trimmed by 1 base and V by 3 bases; bases with no gene match: 1.